This TCR beta chain was sequenced in a study of blood T cells in healthy people across ages (dated by TCRdb to the mid-2010s). For the wider study: In model experiments, template switching captured about one uniquely barcoded TCR beta cDNA molecule for every two T cells. Age-related changes in TCR beta repertoire diversity were measured in the study by deep sequencing normalized with unique cDNA molecular identifiers. The donors were divided into four age groups: young (average about 16 years), middle-aged (approximately 39), aged (about 60) and long-lived (around 87). Using the same blood draw, the study looked at two additional independent replicas of 1 million unique cDNA reads for two donors, one aged 18 to 29 and the other aged 80 or older. Results and caveats for the whole study, not just this receptor: Estimates of total diversity based on one million sequenced T cells were considered lower bounds and underestimates. Compared with the aged group, more naive CD4+ T cells, fewer expanded clones and increased TCR diversity were shown by the long-lived group, suggesting age selection. Because donor CMV infection status was unknown, age-related changes in expanded clonotypes were potentially confounded. Since profiling was done on bulk unsorted PBMCs, naive and antigen-experienced compartments could not be conclusively compared. As age increased, observed TCR beta diversity per million T cells dropped in a roughly linear way, and a significant reduction was already evident by age about 36. Observed TCR beta diversity correlated strongly with the percentage of naive T cells measured by flow cytometry.

Receptor libraries were prepared by 5' RACE. Sequencing was carried out with an Illumina HiSeq 2500. A second PCR of about 6 to 12 cycles was run with a J-beta primer mix and a sample-barcoded 5' primer. A template-switch 5' adaptor carrying 12 random nucleotides introduced a unique molecular identifier onto each TCR beta cDNA molecule. Each sample yielded at least 3 million CDR3-containing paired-end reads. First-strand cDNA was synthesized from all RNA with the Mint cDNA synthesis kit, primed by a TRBC-specific oligonucleotide. Following uracil-DNA glycosylase treatment, a first 18-cycle PCR with universal primers M1SS and BC2_uni_R was performed on all cDNA. On the study's bioinformatics: Each sample was normalized by randomly selecting 1 million high-quality reads, each carrying a distinct molecular identifier. Instead of being binned into consensus sequences, reads with shared molecular identifiers were discarded. MiTCR, set to a Q25 quality threshold and the strictest error-elimination algorithm, was used for CDR3 identification, clonotype clustering and error correction. A nonparametric unseen species model using Euler transformation provided a lower-bound estimate of total TCR beta diversity. TCRdb passed the public sequencing reads through fastp at Q25 and MiXCR, retaining productive beta sequences. A single entry per CDR3 protein holds the most common genes and DNA from its merged rows. The V and J calls reflect TCRdb's pipeline rather than the authors' work. This sample is represented by under 1,100,000 distinct CDR3 sequences; approximately 25% of them were singletons. The ten largest clones add up to about 0.69% of the sample.

Systemically healthy Caucasian individuals from Russia, 39 in total and aged roughly 6 to 100 years, were included as donors. Roughly 10 milliliters of peripheral blood were drawn from each donor into EDTA-treated Vacutainer tubes. PBMCs were isolated by Ficoll-Paque density-gradient centrifugation, with at least 6.5 million obtained per sample. Total RNA was extracted from PBMCs with Trizol reagent, with at least 6 micrograms obtained per sample. The percentages of naive CD45RAhigh/CD27high T cells were determined by flow cytometry on a PBMC aliquot from every donor. This clonotype occurred a few times. What this receptor recognizes is not known. No much larger clone exists at a distance of one base, and base qualities are not known. V is reduced by 3 bases and J by 8 bases, leaving a spacing of 13 bases between them. Via the germline V gene, CDR1 is SQVTM and CDR2 ANQGSEA. The CDR3 runs 12 amino acids, cysteine and phenylalanine included. Of the read, only the CDR3 DNA is kept; its 36 bases are in frame from base 1.

These data also formed part of another study, on T cells of mothers and their children. In that second paper, the authors write: Nine systemically healthy Caucasian individuals served as donors, namely three mothers together with their six children. cDNA synthesis consumed the entire amount of extracted RNA, loaded at about 1.5 ug RNA in each 15 ul reaction. Sample barcodes and 2-4 random nucleotides were added via the M1S primer in the second PCR. Over 8.5 million TCR beta CDR3 reads were obtained for each mother, and millions of reads were obtained for each child. Thymic selection shapes the output of TCR recombination in a similar way in related and unrelated pairs, and inherited differences have a minor effect. Normalized repertoire overlap was always found to be slightly, but never significantly, higher in related mother-child pairs than in unrelated mother-child pairs. With a sensitivity of about 100 clones per million clonotypes, no persistent microchimeric T cell clones were detected. Deep NGS was used in the study to compare the TCR beta repertoires of mothers and children and to look for features that separate related mother-child pairs from unrelated individuals. Mothers averaged about 40 +/- 4 years of age and children averaged around 10 +/- 4 years. After adapter ligation was performed with NEBNext reagents, the libraries were sequenced on an Illumina HiSeq 2000 with 100+100 nt paired-end reads. Mother and child libraries were prepared a month apart and sequenced in separate runs to prevent cross-contamination. Each donor had between roughly 500,000 and 2,100,000 distinct TCR beta clonotypes identified. Naive TCR beta clonotypes were estimated from low-frequency clonotypes matched to each donor's FACS-determined naive share, without sorting.

The sequenced sample was blood. This sequence uses TRBV29-1 and TRBJ1-2; the D segment cannot be called with confidence. This sequence originates from a girl aged 2 to 9 in good health. The DNA is TGCAGCGTTGATAGGACGGGGAAGGGCTACACCTTC. This gives the protein CSVDRTGKGYTF.